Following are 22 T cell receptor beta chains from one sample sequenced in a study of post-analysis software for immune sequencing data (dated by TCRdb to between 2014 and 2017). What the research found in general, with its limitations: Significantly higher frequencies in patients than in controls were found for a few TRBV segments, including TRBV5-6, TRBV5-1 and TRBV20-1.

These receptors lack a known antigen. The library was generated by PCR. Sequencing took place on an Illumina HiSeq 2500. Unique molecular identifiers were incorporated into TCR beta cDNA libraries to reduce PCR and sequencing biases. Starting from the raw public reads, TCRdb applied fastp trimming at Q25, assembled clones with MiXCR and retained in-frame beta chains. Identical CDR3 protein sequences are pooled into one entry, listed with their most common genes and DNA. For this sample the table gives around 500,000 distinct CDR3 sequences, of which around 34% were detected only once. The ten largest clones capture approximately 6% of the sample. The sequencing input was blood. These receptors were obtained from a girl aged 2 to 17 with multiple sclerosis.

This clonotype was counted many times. In DNA form, the CDR3 reads TGTGCCAGCAAGGGTCCCGTACGACAAGAGACCCAGTACTTC. Translated: CASKGPVRQETQYF. The gene calls are TRBV6-2 or TRBV6-3 and TRBJ2-5; D unresolved. The CDR3 sequence is 14 residues long. The germline V and J ends were trimmed by 7 bases and 2 bases, with 14 bases remaining between them. Per the germline V gene, CDR1 is MNHEY and CDR2 is SVGEGT.

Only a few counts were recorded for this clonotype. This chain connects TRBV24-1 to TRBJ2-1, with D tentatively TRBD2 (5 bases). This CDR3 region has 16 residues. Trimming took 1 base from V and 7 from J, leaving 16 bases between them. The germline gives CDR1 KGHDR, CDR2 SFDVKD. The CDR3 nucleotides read TGTGCCACCAGTGATTTCCGGCGGGCCAACACTAATGAGCAGTTCTTC. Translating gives CATSDFRRANTNEQFF.

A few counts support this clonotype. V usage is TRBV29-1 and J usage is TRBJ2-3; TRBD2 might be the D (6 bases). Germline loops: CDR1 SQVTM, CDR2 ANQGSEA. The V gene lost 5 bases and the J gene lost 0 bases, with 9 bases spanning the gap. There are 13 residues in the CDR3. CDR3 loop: CSVTSPSTDTQYF. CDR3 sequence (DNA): TGCAGCGTTACTAGCCCTAGCACAGATACGCAGTATTTT.

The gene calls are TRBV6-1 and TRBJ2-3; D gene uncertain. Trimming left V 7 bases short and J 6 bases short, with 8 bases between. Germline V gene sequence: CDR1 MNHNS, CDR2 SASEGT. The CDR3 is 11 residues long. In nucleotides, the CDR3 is TGTGCCAGCATGTTCCTGGATACGCAGTATTTT. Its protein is CASMFLDTQYF.

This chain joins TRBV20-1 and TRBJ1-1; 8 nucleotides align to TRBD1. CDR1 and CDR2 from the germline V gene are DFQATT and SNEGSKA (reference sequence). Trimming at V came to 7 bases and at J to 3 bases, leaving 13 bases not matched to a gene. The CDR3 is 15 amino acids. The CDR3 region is CSVRGKNRGDTEAFF. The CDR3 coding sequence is TGCAGTGTCCGGGGGAAGAACAGGGGGGACACTGAAGCTTTCTTT.

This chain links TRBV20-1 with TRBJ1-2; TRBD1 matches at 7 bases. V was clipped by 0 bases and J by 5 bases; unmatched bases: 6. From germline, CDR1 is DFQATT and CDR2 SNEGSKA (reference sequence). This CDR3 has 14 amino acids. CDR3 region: CSARDPAQGYGYTF. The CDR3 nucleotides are TGCAGTGCTAGAGACCCCGCACAGGGGTATGGCTACACCTTC.

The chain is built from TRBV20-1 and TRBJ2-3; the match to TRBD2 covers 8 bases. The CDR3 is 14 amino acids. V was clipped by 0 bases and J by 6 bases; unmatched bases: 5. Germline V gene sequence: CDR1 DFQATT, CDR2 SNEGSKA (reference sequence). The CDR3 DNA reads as TGCAGTGCTAGAGATCGGGGGGGCCGGGATACGCAGTATTTT. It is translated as CSARDRGGRDTQYF.

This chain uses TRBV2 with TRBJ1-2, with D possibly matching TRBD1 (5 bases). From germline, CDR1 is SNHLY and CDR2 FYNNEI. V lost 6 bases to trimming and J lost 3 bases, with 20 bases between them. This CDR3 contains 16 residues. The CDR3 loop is CASRDPGGMGHYGYTF. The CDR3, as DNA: TGTGCCAGCAGAGACCCCGGGGGAATGGGCCACTATGGCTACACCTTC.

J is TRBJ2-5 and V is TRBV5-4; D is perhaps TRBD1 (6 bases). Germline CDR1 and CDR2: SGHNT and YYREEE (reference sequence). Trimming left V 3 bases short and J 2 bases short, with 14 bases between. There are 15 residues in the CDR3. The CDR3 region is CASSSAGTPQETQYF. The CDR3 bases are TGTGCCAGCAGCTCTGCCGGGACACCGCAAGAGACCCAGTACTTC.

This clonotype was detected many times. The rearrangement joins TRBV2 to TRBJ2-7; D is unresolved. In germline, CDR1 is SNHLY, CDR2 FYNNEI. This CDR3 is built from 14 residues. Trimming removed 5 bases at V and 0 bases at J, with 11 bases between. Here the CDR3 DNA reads TGTGCCAGCAGTCCGAGGACCGTCTCCTACGAGCAGTACTTC. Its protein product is CASSPRTVSYEQYF.

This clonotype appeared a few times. DNA for the CDR3: TGTGCCAGCCGCTCAGGGAATGAGCAGTTCTTC. Translating it yields CASRSGNEQFF. The chain uses TRBV6-1 and TRBJ2-1, with TRBD1 as a possible D gene (5 bases). Germline V gene sequence: CDR1 MNHNS, CDR2 SASEGT. The CDR3 has 11 residues. The V gene lost 8 bases and the J gene lost 7 bases, with 9 bases spanning the gap.

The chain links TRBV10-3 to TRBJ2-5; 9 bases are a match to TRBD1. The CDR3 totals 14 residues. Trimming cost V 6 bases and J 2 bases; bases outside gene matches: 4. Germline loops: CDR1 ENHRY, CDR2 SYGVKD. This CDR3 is CAIRGTGRQETQYF. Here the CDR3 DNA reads TGTGCCATCAGGGGGACAGGGAGACAAGAGACCCAGTACTTC.

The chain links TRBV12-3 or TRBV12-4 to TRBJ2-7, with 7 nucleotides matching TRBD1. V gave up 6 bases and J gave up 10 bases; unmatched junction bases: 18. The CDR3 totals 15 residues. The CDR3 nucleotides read TGTGCCAGCAGCCATGGACAGGACCCACGAGTGGGCCAGTACTTC. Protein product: CASSHGQDPRVGQYF.

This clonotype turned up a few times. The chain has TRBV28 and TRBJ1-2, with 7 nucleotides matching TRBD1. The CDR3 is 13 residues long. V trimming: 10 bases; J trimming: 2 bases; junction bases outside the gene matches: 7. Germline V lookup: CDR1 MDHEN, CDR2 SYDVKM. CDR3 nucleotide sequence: TGTGCCACGTCAGACAGGGCCAACTATGGCTACACCTTC. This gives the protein CATSDRANYGYTF.

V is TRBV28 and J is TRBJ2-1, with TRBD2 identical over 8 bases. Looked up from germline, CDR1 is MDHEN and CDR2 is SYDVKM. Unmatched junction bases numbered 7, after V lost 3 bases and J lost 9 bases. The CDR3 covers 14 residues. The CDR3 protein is CASSFSGGVGEQFF. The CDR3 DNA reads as TGTGCCAGCAGTTTCAGCGGGGGCGTTGGTGAGCAGTTCTTC.

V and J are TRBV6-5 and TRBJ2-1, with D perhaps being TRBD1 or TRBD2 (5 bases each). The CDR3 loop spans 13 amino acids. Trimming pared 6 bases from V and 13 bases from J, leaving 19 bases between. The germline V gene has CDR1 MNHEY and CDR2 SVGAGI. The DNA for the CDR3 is TGTGCCAGCAGCATCAGGGTTTGGGAGACCCAGTTCTTC. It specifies CASSIRVWETQFF.

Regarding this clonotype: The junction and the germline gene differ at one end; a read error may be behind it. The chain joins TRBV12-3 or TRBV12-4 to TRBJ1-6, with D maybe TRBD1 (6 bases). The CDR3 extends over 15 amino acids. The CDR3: CASSASGTNFLPPHF. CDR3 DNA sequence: TGTGCCAGCAGTGCCAGCGGGACAAACTTCTTACCCCCCCACTTT.

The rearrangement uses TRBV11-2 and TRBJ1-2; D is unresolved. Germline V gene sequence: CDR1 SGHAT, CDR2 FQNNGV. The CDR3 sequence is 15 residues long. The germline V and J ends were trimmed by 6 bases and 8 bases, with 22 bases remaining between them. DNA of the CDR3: TGTGCCAGCAGACAACCGGTCGGCCCGGGGAGAGGCTACACCTTC. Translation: CASRQPVGPGRGYTF.

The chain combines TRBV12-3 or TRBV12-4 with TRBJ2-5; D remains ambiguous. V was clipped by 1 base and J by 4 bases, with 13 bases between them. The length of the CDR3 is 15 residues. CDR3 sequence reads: CASSLGTAQGETQYF. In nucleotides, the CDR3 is TGTGCCAGCAGTTTAGGTACAGCCCAAGGAGAGACCCAGTACTTC.

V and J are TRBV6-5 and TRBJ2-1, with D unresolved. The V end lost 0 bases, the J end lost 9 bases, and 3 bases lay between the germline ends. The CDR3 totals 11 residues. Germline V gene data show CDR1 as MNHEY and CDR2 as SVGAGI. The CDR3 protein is CASSYSSEQFF. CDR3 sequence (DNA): TGTGCCAGCAGTTACTCCTCTGAGCAGTTCTTC.

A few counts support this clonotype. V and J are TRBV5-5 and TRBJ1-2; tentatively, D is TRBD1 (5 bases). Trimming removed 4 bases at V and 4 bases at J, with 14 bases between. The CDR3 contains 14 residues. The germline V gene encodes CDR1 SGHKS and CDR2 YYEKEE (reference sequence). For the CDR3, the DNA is TGTGCCAGCAGCATGGACACTGTCCTCTATGGCTACACCTTC. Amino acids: CASSMDTVLYGYTF.

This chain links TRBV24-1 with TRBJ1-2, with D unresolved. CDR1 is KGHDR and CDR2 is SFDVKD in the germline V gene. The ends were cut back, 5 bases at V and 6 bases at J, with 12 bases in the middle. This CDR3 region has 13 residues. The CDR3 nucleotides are TGTGCCACCAGTGCCACCCAAACAGATGGCTACACCTTC. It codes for CATSATQTDGYTF.